One sample yielded the 15 T cell receptor beta chains listed below, sequenced in a study of cytomegalovirus exposure and HLA in healthy donors. The PCR ran on 60 Vbeta and 13 Jbeta primers. The data were produced by immunoSEQ multiplex PCR, yet TCRdb's version contains in-frame clones alone and is incomplete. Among 95,000 to 150,000 clones, around 75% were seen once, and the ten largest hold about 9.1%. Sequenced: PBMCs. Receptor source: a woman aged 45-59 years in good health and CMV-seropositive.

This clone was detected only a few times. This chain joins TRBV9 and TRBJ2-7; 7 nucleotides line up with TRBD1. Looked up from germline, CDR1 is SGDLS and CDR2 is YYNGEE. After removal of 4 bases from V and 7 bases from J, the junction contained 20 bases not matched to a gene. The CDR3 has 17 residues. CDR3 amino acids: CASSPSLQGLPSEEQYF. The CDR3 region has the DNA TGTGCCAGCAGCCCCAGCCTACAGGGGCTCCCTTCAGAGGAGCAGTACTTC.

This sequence joins TRBV5-4 and TRBJ2-3, with TRBD2 matching 14 bases. Germline loops: CDR1 SGHNT, CDR2 YYREEE (reference sequence). CDR3 length: 17 residues. Trimming at V came to 3 bases and at J to 1 base, leaving 4 bases not matched to a gene. As DNA, the CDR3 is TGTGCCAGCAGCTCCCCGACTAGCGGGAGGGGCACAGATACGCAGTATTTT. Translating it yields CASSSPTSGRGTDTQYF. Using reference TRBV5-4 and TRBJ2-3 for the parts outside the CDR3, the full variable domain is ETGVTQSPTHLIKTRGQQVTLRCSSQSGHNTVSWYQQALGQGPQFIFQYYREEENGRGNFPPRFSGLQFPNYSSELNVNALELDDSALYLCASSSPTSGRGTDTQYFGPGTRLTVL.

This clone was counted only a few times. This chain connects TRBV7-9 to TRBJ2-1; possible D gene TRBD1, 6 bases. Germline-derived CDR1 and CDR2 are SEHNR and FQNEAQ (reference sequence). Trimming cost V 5 bases and J 8 bases, with 16 bases left between them. CDR3 length: 14 residues. CDR3 nucleotides: TGTGCCAGCAGCAGTGATACAGGGTCGGATGAGCAGTTCTTC. Protein product: CASSSDTGSDEQFF.

The J gene is TRBJ1-1, the V gene TRBV5-1; D is ambiguous. The CDR3 runs 16 residues. With 0 bases removed from V and 1 base from J, the gap between germline ends came to 13 bases. Germline CDR1 reads SGHRS; CDR2 reads YFSETQ. The CDR3 DNA sequence: TGCGCCAGCAGCTTGGAGGGCCGCGGGAAGAACACTGAAGCTTTCTTT. This sequence encodes CASSLEGRGKNTEAFF. Full variable domain (missing parts from reference TRBV5-1 and TRBJ1-1): KAGVTQTPRYLIKTRGQQVTLSCSPISGHRSVSWYQQTPGQGLQFLFEYFSETQRNKGNFPGRFSGRQFSNSRSEMNVSTLELGDSALYLCASSLEGRGKNTEAFFGQGTRLTVV.

This rearrangement joins TRBV5-1 to TRBJ2-2; TRBD2 matches 11 bases. Per germline, CDR1 SGHRS and CDR2 YFSETQ. The junction had 2 bases not matched to a gene; V was cut back by 4 bases and J by 0 bases. The length of the CDR3 is 16 residues. CDR3 nucleotides: TGCGCCAGCAGCAAGACTAGCGGGGCGAACACCGGGGAGCTGTTTTTT. Protein sequence: CASSKTSGANTGELFF.

This chain links TRBV4-2 with TRBJ2-1; 8 nucleotides match TRBD1. The CDR3 is 16 amino acids. Germline V lookup: CDR1 LGHNA, CDR2 YNFKEQ. J was trimmed by 1 base and V by 4 bases; bases with no gene match: 6. The CDR3: CASSPLNRGSYNEQFF. The CDR3 DNA is TGTGCCAGCAGCCCCTTAAACAGGGGGTCCTACAATGAGCAGTTCTTC.

This rearrangement joins TRBV18 to TRBJ2-5; the match to TRBD2 covers 7 bases. Trimming removed 3 bases from V and 5 bases from J; junction bases left unmatched: 0. The CDR3 extends over 12 amino acids. Germline CDR1 and CDR2: KGHSH and LQKENI. The CDR3 protein is CASSPSGETQYF. The CDR3 DNA is TGTGCCAGCTCACCTAGCGGGGAGACCCAGTACTTC.

The rearrangement links TRBV10-3 to TRBJ2-7; possibly TRBD1 for D (6 bases). Trimming left V 6 bases short and J 4 bases short, with 7 bases between. Germline assignment: CDR1 ENHRY and CDR2 SYGVKD. This CDR3 is built from 11 residues. CDR3 bases: TGTGCCATCAGCCAGGGGTACGAGCAGTACTTC. Translating gives CAISQGYEQYF.

The rearrangement joins TRBV30 to TRBJ2-1; 9 bases map to TRBD2. The CDR3 length is 13 residues. The germline gives CDR1 GTSNPN, CDR2 SVGIG (reference sequence). V shed 5 bases, J shed 7 bases, and the junction held 6 bases outside the gene matches. CDR3 residues: CAWEGTSFNEQFF. The CDR3 DNA reads as TGTGCCTGGGAAGGGACTAGCTTTAATGAGCAGTTCTTC.

This clone occurred a few times. This chain connects TRBV29-1 to TRBJ2-7, with a possible D match to TRBD1 (5 bases). Germline V gives CDR1 SQVTM, CDR2 ANQGSEA. This CDR3 comprises 14 residues. V was shortened by 6 bases and J by 4 bases, with 19 bases between the two germline ends. CDR3 DNA sequence: TGCAGCGTGACCTCGGCAGGGTCTGAGTACGAGCAGTACTTC. It translates to CSVTSAGSEYEQYF.

This chain joins TRBV30 and TRBJ2-1; D possibly corresponds to TRBD2 (5 bases). The germline V gene encodes CDR1 GTSNPN and CDR2 SVGIG (reference sequence). The CDR3 is 11 amino acids. Trimming removed 0 bases at V and 9 bases at J, with 6 bases between. The CDR3 sequence is CAWSVLVEQFF. DNA for the CDR3: TGTGCCTGGAGTGTACTAGTTGAGCAGTTCTTC.

This clone was counted between two and nine times. The rearrangement joins TRBV4-3 to TRBJ1-5; a weak D match, TRBD1 (6 bases). This CDR3 is 16 amino acids long. From germline, CDR1 is LGHNA and CDR2 YSLEER. The V end lost 3 bases, the J end lost 2 bases, and 14 bases lay between the germline ends. The CDR3 nucleotides read TGCGCCAGCAGCCAGGCCTGGGAGGGGGGCAATCAGCCCCAGCATTTT. It encodes CASSQAWEGGNQPQHF.

The CDR3 region is CASSWDRGRNEQFF. Written as DNA, the CDR3 is TGTGCCAGCAGTTGGGACAGGGGGCGGAATGAGCAGTTCTTC. This chain joins TRBV2 and TRBJ2-1; 12 nucleotides agree with TRBD1. There are 14 residues in the CDR3. Germline V CDR1 and CDR2: SNHLY, FYNNEI. J gave up 7 bases and V 5 bases, and 3 bases lay outside the gene matches.

In nucleotides, the CDR3 is TGTGCCAGCAGCCAGGGACAGACTAATTCACCCCTCCACTTT. This sequence encodes CASSQGQTNSPLHF. V is TRBV4-2 and J is TRBJ1-6; 7 bases align to TRBD1. The CDR3 has 14 amino acids. V lost 3 bases and J lost 6; bases outside the gene matches: 2. From germline, CDR1 is LGHNA and CDR2 YNFKEQ.

Details on this clone: One junction end disagrees with the germline gene, perhaps due to a read error. This sequence joins TRBV6-1 and TRBJ2-2; perhaps TRBD2 as D (5 bases). This CDR3 spans 15 amino acids. Germline values: CDR1 MNHNS, CDR2 SASEGT. CDR3: CAISEEAPNTGELFF. In DNA form, the CDR3 reads TGTGCCATCAGTGAGGAGGCCCCGAACACCGGGGAGCTGTTTTTT.